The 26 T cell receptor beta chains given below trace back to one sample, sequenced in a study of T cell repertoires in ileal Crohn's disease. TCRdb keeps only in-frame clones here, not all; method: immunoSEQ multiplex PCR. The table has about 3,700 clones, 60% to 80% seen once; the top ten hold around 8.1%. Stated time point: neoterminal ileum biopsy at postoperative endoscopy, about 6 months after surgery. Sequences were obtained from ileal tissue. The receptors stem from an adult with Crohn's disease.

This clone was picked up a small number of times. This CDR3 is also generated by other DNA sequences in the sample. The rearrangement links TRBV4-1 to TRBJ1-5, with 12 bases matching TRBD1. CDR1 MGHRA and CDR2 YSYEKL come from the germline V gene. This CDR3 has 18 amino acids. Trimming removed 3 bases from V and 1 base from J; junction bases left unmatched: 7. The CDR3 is CASSQEGQGAESNQPQHF. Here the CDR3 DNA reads TGCGCCAGCAGCCAGGAGGGACAGGGGGCAGAAAGCAATCAGCCCCAGCATTTT.

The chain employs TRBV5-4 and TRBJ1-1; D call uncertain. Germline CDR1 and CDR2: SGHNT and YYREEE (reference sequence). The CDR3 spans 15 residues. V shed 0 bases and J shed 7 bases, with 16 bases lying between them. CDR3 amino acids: CASSLDLGSIDEAFF. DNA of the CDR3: TGTGCCAGCAGCTTGGATTTGGGCTCGATCGATGAAGCTTTCTTT.

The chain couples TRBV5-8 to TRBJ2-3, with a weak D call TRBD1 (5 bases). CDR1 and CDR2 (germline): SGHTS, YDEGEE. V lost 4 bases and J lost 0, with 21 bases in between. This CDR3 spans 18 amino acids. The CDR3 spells CASSAYRGDLTSTDTQYF. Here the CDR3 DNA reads TGTGCCAGCAGCGCCTATAGGGGCGATCTAACTAGCACAGATACGCAGTATTTT.

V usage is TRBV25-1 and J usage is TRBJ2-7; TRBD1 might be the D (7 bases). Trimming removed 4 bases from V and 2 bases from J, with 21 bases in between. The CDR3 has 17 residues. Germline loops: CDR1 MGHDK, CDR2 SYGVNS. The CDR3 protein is CASSGGTAQGRAYEQYF. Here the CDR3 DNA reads TGTGCCAGCAGTGGCGGGACAGCCCAAGGTAGGGCCTACGAGCAGTACTTC.

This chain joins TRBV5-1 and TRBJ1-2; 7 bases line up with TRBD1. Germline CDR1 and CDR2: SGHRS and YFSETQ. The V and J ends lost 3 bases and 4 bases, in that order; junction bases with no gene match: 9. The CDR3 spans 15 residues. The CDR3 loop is CASSYDGTAIYGYTF. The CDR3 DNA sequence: TGCGCCAGCAGCTACGACGGGACAGCCATCTATGGCTACACCTTC.

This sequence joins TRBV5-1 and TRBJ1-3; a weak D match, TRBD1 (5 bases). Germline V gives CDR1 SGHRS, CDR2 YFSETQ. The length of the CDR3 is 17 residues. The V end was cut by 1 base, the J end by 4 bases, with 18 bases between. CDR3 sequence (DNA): TGCGCCAGCAGCTTGATTAGCGGGGGTCAGTCCGGAAACACCATATATTTT. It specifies CASSLISGGQSGNTIYF. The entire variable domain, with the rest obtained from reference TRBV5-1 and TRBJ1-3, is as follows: KAGVTQTPRYLIKTRGQQVTLSCSPISGHRSVSWYQQTPGQGLQFLFEYFSETQRNKGNFPGRFSGRQFSNSRSEMNVSTLELGDSALYLCASSLISGGQSGNTIYFGEGSWLTVV.

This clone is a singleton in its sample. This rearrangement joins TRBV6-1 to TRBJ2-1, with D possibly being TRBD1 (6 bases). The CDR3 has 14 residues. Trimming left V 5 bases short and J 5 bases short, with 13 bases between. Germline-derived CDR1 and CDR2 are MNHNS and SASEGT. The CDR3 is CASSSGQVDNEQFF. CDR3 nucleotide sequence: TGTGCCAGCAGTTCGGGACAAGTAGACAATGAGCAGTTCTTC.

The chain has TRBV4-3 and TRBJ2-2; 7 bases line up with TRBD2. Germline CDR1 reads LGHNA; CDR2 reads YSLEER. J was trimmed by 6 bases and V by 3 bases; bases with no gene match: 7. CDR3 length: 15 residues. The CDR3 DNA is TGCGCCAGCAGCCAGGGAGTGGCGGGAGCCGGGGAGCTGTTTTTT. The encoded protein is CASSQGVAGAGELFF.

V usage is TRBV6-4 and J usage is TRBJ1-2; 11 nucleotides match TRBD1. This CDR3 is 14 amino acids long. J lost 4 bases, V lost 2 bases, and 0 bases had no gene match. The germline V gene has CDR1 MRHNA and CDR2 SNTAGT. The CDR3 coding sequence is TGTGCCAGCAGTGACGGGACAGGGGGCTATGGCTACACCTTC. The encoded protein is CASSDGTGGYGYTF.

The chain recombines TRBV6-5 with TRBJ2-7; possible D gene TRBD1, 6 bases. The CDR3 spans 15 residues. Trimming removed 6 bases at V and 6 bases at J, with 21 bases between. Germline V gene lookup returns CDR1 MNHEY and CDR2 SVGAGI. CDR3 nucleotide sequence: TGTGCCAGCAGCCAGTACCGGACAGCCTGGCGCGAGCAGTACTTC. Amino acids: CASSQYRTAWREQYF.

CDR3 DNA sequence: TGTGCCAGCACTAAAACCCCGGGACAGGGGGATGGCTACACCTTC. Translation: CASTKTPGQGDGYTF. The rearrangement uses TRBV2 and TRBJ1-2, with 11 bases matching TRBD1. Germline V gene data show CDR1 as SNHLY and CDR2 as FYNNEI. This CDR3 has 15 amino acids. The junction had 10 bases not matched to a gene; V was cut back by 7 bases and J by 6 bases.

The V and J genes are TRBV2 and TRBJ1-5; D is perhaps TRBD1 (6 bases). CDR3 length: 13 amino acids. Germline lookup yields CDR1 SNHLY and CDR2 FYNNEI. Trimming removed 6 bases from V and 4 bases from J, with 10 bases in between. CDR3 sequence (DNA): TGTGCCAGCAGAGATACAGGGAATCAGCCCCAGCATTTT. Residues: CASRDTGNQPQHF.

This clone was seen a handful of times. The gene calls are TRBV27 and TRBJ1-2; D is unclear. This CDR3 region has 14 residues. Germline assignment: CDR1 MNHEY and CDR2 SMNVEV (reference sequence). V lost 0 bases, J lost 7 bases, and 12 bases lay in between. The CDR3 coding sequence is TGTGCCAGCAGTTTATCCTGGGGAGTGGGTGGCTACACCTTC. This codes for CASSLSWGVGGYTF.

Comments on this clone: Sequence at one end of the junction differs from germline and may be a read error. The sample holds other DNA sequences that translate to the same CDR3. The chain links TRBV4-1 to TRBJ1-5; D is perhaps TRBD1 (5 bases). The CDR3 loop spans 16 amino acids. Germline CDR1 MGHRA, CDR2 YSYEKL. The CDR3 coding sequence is TGTGCCAGCAGCCAAGAGGCCCCAGGGCTAGAGCAGCCCCAGCATTTT. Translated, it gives CASSQEAPGLEQPQHF.

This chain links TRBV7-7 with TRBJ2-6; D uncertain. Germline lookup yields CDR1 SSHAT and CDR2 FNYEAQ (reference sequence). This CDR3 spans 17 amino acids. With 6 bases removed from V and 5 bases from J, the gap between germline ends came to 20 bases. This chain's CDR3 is CASRSVMPQSRANVLTF. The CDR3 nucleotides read TGTGCCAGCAGGTCAGTTATGCCACAAAGTCGGGCCAACGTCCTGACTTTC.

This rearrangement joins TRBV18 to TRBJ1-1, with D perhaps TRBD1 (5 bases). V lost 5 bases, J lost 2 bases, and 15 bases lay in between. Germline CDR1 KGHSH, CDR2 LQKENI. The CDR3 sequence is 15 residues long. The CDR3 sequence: CASSSARGQNTEAFF. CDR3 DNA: TGTGCCAGCTCATCAGCTAGGGGCCAAAACACTGAAGCTTTCTTT.

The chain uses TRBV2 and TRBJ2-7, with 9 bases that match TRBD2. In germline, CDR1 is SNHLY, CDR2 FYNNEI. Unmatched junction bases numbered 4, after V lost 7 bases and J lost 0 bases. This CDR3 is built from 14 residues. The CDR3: CASNQAGGSYEQYF. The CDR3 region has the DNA TGTGCCAGCAATCAAGCGGGGGGCTCCTACGAGCAGTACTTC.

In DNA, the CDR3 is TGTGCCAGCAGCTTAGGGGGGGGGCCACAAGAGACCCAGTACTTC. Translated: CASSLGGGPQETQYF. The chain couples TRBV7-2 to TRBJ2-5, with a possible D match to TRBD2 (7 bases). CDR1 is SGHTA and CDR2 is FQGNSA in the germline V gene. CDR3 length: 15 amino acids. V was trimmed by 1 base and J by 2 bases, leaving 11 bases between them.

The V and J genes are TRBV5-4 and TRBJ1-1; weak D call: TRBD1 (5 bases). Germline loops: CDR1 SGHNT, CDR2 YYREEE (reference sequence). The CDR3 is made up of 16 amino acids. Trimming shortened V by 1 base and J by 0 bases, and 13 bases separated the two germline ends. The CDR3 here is CASSLSSRGMNTEAFF. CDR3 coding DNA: TGTGCCAGCAGCTTGTCCTCTCGGGGGATGAACACTGAAGCTTTCTTT.

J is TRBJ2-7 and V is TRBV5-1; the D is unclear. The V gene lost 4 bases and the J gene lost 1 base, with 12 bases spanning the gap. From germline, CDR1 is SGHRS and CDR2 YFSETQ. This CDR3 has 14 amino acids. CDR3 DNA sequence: TGCGCCAGCAGCCTCGCGCGGCCGTCCTACGAGCAGTACTTC. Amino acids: CASSLARPSYEQYF.

CDR3 region: CASSESGSSGNTIYF. The CDR3 DNA sequence: TGTGCCAGCAGTGAGAGTGGGAGCTCTGGAAACACCATATATTTT. J is TRBJ1-3 and V is TRBV6-1; no clear D gene. V was shortened by 3 bases and J by 0 bases, with 9 bases between the two germline ends. The CDR3 covers 15 residues. Per germline, CDR1 MNHNS and CDR2 SASEGT.

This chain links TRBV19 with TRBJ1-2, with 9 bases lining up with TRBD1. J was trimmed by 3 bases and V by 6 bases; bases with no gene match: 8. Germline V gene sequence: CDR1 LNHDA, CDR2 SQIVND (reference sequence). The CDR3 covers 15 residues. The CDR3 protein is CASSPPDRGDYGYTF. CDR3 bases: TGTGCCAGTAGCCCCCCGGACAGGGGCGACTATGGCTACACCTTC.

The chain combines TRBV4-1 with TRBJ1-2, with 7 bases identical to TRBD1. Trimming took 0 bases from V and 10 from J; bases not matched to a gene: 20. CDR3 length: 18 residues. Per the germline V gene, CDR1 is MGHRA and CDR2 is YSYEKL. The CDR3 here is CASSQDVWSGTEGGLYTF. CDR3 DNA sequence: TGCGCCAGCAGCCAAGATGTATGGTCGGGGACAGAAGGTGGCCTCTACACCTTC.

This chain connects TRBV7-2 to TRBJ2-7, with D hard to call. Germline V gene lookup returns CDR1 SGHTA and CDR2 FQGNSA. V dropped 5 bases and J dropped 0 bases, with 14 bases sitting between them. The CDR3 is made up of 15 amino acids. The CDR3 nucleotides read TGTGCCAGCAGCGCACAAGTTTTAAGCTCCTACGAGCAGTACTTC. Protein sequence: CASSAQVLSSYEQYF.

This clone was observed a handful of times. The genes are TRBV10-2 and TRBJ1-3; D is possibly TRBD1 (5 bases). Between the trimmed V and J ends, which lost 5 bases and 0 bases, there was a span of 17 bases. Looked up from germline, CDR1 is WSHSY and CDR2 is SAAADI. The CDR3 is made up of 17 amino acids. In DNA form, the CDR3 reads TGCGCCAGCAGTAAAACGGGACTGAGGAGCTCTGGAAACACCATATATTTT. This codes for CASSKTGLRSSGNTIYF.

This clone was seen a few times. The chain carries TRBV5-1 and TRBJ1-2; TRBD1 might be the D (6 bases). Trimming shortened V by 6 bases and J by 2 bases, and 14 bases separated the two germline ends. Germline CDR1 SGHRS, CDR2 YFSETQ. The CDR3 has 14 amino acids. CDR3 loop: CASTHKTGNYGYTF. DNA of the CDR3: TGCGCCAGCACCCATAAAACAGGGAACTATGGCTACACCTTC.